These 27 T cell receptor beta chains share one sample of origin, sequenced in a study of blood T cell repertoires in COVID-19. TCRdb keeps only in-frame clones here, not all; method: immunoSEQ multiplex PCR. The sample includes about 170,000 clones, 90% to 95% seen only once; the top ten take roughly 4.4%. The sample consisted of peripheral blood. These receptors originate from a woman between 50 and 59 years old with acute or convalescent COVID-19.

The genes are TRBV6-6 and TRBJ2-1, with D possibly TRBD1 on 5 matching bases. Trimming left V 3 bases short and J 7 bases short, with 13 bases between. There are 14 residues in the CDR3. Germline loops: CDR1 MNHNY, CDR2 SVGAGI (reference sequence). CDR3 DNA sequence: TGTGCCAGCAGTTATAATAGGGGTGGGAATGAGCAGTTCTTC. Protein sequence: CASSYNRGGNEQFF.

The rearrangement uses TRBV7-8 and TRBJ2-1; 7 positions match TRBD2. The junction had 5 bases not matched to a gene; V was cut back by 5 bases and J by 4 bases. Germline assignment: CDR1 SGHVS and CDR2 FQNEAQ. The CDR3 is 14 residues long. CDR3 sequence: CASSPLGGYNEQFF. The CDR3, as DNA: TGTGCCAGCAGCCCCCTGGGGGGGTACAATGAGCAGTTCTTC.

The CDR3 is CATSVGGSAEAFF. The CDR3 coding sequence is TGTGCCACCAGCGTTGGAGGGTCCGCTGAAGCTTTCTTT. The rearrangement links TRBV24-1 to TRBJ1-1; D gene ambiguous. The germline V gene encodes CDR1 KGHDR and CDR2 SFDVKD. The germline V and J ends were trimmed by 7 bases and 6 bases, with 14 bases remaining between them. The CDR3 is 13 amino acids.

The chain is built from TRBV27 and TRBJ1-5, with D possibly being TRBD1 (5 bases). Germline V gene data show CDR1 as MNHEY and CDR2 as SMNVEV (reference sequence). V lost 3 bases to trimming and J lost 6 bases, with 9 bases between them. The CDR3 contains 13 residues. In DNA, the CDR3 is TGTGCCAGCAGTTTTAGGGGTAGTCAGCCCCAGCATTTT. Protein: CASSFRGSQPQHF.

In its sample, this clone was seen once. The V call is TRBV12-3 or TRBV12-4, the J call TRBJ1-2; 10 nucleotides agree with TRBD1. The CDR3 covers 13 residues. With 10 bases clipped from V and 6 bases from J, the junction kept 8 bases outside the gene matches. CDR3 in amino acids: CANSKGQGNGYTF. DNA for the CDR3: TGTGCCAACTCAAAGGGACAGGGGAATGGCTACACCTTC.

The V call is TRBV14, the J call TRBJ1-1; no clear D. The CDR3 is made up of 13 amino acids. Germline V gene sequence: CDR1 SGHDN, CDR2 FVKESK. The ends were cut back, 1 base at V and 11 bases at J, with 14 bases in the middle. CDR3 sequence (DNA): TGTGCCAGCAGCCAAGTTCCCACCGCGATGGCTTTCTTT. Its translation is CASSQVPTAMAFF.

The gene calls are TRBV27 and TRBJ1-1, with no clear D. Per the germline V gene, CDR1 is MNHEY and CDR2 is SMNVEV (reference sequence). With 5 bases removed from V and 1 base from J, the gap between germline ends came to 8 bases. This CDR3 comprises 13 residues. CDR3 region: CASSTSPNTEAFF. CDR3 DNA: TGTGCCAGCAGTACTTCACCGAACACTGAAGCTTTCTTT.

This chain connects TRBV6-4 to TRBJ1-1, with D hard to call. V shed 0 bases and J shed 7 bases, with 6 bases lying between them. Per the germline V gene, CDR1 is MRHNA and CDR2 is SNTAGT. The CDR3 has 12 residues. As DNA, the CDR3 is TGTGCCAGCAGTGACTCGGGAGGTGAAGCTTTCTTT. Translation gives CASSDSGGEAFF.

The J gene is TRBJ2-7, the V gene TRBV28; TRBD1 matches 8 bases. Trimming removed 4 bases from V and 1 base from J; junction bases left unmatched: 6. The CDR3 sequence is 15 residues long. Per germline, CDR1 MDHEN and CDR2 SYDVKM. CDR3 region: CASSSPGQVSYEQYF. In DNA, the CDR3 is TGTGCCAGCAGTTCCCCGGGACAGGTATCCTACGAGCAGTACTTC.

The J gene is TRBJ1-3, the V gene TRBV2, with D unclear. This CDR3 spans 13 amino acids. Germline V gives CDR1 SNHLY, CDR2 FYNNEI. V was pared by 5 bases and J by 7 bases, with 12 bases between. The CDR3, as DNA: TGTGCCAGCAGTTTATCCGGCGGTAACACCATATATTTT. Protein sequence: CASSLSGGNTIYF.

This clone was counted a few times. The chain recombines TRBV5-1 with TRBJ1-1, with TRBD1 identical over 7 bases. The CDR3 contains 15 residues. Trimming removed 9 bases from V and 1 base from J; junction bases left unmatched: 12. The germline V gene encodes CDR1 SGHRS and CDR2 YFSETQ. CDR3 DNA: TGCGCCACCCGAGGAGGGGGCGCTGGGAACACTGAAGCTTTCTTT. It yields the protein CATRGGGAGNTEAFF.

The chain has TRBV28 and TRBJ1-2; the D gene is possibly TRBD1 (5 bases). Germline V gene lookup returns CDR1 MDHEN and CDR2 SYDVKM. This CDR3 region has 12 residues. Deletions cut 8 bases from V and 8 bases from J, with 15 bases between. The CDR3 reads CASGRRGDGYTF. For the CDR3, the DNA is TGTGCCAGCGGTAGGAGGGGCGACGGCTACACCTTC.

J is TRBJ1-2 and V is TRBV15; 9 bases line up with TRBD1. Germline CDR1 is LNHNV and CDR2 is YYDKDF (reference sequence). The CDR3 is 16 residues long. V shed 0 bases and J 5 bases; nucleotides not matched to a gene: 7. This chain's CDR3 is CATSRDPSGTGYGYTF. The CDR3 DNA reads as TGTGCCACCAGCAGAGATCCCTCCGGGACAGGGTATGGCTACACCTTC.

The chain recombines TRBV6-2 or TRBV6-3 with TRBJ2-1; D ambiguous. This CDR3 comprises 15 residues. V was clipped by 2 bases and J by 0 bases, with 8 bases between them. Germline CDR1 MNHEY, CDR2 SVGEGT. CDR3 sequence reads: CASSYGQSSYNEQFF. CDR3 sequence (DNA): TGTGCCAGCAGTTACGGGCAGAGCTCCTACAATGAGCAGTTCTTC.

The chain's CDR3 is CASSLGQYNEQFF. CDR3 nucleotide sequence: TGTGCCAGCAGTTTGGGCCAGTACAATGAGCAGTTCTTC. V gene TRBV27 combines with J gene TRBJ2-1, with unresolved D. Germline loops: CDR1 MNHEY, CDR2 SMNVEV (reference sequence). This CDR3 has 13 residues. The V and J ends lost 3 bases and 4 bases respectively, with 7 bases between them.

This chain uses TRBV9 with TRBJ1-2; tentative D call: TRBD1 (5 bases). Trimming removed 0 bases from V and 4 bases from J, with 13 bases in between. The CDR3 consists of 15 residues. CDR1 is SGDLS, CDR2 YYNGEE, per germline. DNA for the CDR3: TGTGCCAGCAGCGTAGCTTCCGGTCAGGGCTATGGCTACACCTTC. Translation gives CASSVASGQGYGYTF.

The CDR3 reads CASSSVTSGYIKTQYF. The CDR3 DNA is TGCGCCAGCAGCTCAGTAACTAGCGGCTATATAAAGACCCAGTACTTC. The J gene is TRBJ2-5, the V gene TRBV5-1; 8 positions match TRBD2. V shed 3 bases and J 6 bases; nucleotides not matched to a gene: 13. The length of the CDR3 is 16 residues. Per the germline V gene, CDR1 is SGHRS and CDR2 is YFSETQ.

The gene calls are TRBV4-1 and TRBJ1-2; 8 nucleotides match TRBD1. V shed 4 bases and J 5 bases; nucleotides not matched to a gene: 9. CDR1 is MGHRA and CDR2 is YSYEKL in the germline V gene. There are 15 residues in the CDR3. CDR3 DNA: TGCGCCAGCAGCCCCGGACAGGGCCCATGGTATGGCTACACCTTC. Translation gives CASSPGQGPWYGYTF.

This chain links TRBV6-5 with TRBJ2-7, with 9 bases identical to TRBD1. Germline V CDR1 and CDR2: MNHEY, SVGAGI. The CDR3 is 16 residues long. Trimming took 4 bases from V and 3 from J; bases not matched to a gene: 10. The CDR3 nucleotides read TGTGCCAGCAGTTCCCTCGGGGGACAGGGTATCTACGAGCAGTACTTC. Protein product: CASSSLGGQGIYEQYF.

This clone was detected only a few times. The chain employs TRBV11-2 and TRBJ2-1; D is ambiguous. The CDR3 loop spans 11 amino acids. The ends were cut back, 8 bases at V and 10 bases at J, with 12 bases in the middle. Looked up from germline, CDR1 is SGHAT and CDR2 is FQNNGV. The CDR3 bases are TGTGCCAGCGGCACATGGTGGGAGCAGTTCTTC. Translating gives CASGTWWEQFF.

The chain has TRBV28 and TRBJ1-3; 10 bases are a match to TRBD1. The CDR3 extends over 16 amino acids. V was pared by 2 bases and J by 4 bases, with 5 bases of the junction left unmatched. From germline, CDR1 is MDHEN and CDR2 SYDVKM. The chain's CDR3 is CASSLGDRGRGNTIYF. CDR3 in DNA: TGTGCCAGCAGTTTAGGGGACAGGGGAAGAGGAAACACCATATATTTT.

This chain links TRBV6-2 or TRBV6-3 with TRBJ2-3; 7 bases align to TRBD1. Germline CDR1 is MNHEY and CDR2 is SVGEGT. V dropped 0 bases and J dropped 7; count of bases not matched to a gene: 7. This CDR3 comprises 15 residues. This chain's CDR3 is CASSYSQGERNTQYF. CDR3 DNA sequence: TGTGCCAGCAGTTACTCCCAGGGGGAGAGGAATACGCAGTATTTT.

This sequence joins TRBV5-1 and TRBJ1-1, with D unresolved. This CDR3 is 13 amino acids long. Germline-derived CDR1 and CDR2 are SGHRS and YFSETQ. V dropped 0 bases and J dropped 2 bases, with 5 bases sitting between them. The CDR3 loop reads CASSLAVNTEAFF. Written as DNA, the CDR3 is TGCGCCAGCAGCTTGGCGGTTAACACTGAAGCTTTCTTT.

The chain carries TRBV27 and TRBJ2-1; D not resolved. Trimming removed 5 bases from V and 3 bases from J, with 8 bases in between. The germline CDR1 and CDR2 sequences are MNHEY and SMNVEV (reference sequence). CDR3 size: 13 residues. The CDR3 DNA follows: TGTGCCAGCAGTCTCCCGGGCTACAATGAGCAGTTCTTC. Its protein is CASSLPGYNEQFF.

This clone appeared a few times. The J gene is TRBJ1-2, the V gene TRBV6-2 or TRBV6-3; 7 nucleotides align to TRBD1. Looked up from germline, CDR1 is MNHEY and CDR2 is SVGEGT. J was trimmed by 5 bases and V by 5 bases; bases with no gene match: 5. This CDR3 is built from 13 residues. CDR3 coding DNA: TGTGCCAGCAGTCAAGGGACAGCTTATGGCTACACCTTC. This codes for CASSQGTAYGYTF.

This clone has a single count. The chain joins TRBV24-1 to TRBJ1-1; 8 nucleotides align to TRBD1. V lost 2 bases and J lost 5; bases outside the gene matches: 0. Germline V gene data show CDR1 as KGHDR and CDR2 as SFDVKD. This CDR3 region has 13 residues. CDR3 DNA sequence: TGTGCCACCAGTGATTACAGGGGGACTGAAGCTTTCTTT. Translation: CATSDYRGTEAFF.

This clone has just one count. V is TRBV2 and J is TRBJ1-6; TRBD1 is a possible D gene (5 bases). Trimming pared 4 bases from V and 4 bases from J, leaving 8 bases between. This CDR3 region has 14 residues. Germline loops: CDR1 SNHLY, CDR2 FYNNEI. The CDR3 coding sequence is TGTGCCAGCAGTGTTGGGGCTTATAATTCACCCCTCCACTTT. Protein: CASSVGAYNSPLHF. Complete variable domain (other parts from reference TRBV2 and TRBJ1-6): EPEVTQTPSHQVTQMGQEVILRCVPISNHLYFYWYRQILGQKVEFLVSFYNNEISEKSEIFDDQFSVERPDGSNFTLKIRSTKLEDSAMYFCASSVGAYNSPLHFGNGTRLTVT.